These T cell receptor beta chains were read from a single sample in a study of Graves' ophthalmopathy and Graves' hyperthyroidism. One entry per CDR3 protein, called by TCRdb with MiXCR from the multiplex PCR reads. The table shows hundreds of thousands of distinct CDR3 sequences, with around 40% occurring only once. The sample taken for sequencing was peripheral blood. The source of these receptors is an adult man with Graves' ophthalmopathy. Each CDR3 is given with its conserved first and last residue. Each record gives: CDR3 length, V gene, clone size, CDR3 protein. The listing skips clone size in some rows; elsewhere it reads once, few, many or a size class.

16	TRBV6-2/TRBV6-3	NA	CASRTRAGVGSREQYF
15	TRBV20-1	few	CSARDQSTGAYGYTF
13	TRBV10-1	NA	CASSYLTQETQYF
17	TRBV7-2	NA	CASSARVEGEILYGYTF
15	TRBV15	NA	CATSRGTGLLRGYTF
14	TRBV12-3/TRBV12-4	few	CASSAQGATTEAFF
13	TRBV2	many	CASSEQSGYEQYF
14	TRBV4-1	many	CASSRRTRTGELFF
14	TRBV29-1	few	CSVSSGGNTGELFF
13	TRBV20-1	NA	CSATWDYKETQYF
13	TRBV11-2	NA	CASSVDYRNVLTF
17	TRBV20-1	NA	CSARDGGGRGAGNTIYF
13	TRBV19	NA	CASSNGPAQPQHF
14	TRBV10-3	NA	CASSRQGIDSPLHF
13	TRBV2	NA	CASRGQGLGEQYF
17	TRBV15	once	CATSRDRARAYQETQYF
14	TRBV10-3	NA	CASSYAENTGELFF
15	TRBV2	NA	CASSPFRGWGTEAFF
12	TRBV24-1	NA	CATGENTDTQYF
15	TRBV11-1	NA	CASSLGGAYQETQYF
12	TRBV19	many	CASSMANYGYTF
14	TRBV25-1	many	CASEKQGSREKLFF
16	TRBV25-1	NA	CASSWVTGMGFHEQYF
13	TRBV29-1	NA	CSVYIGNTGELFF
13	TRBV12-3/TRBV12-4	few	CASRAGHGETQYF
18	TRBV9	NA	CASSPTDRKPSGANVLTF
16	TRBV20-1	NA	CSASRPLQGVNQPQHF
15	TRBV20-1	NA	CSATTPRGDPETQYF
12	TRBV2	NA	CASSERQGTQYF
15	TRBV10-3	many	CAISDSRVTTYEQYF
11	TRBV29-1	NA	CSVDGTMKQYF